Below are 18 T cell receptor beta chains sequenced from a single sample in a study of blood T cell repertoires in COVID-19. Profiled with immunoSEQ multiplex PCR; TCRdb holds only in-frame clones, not every one. The table has more than 100,000 clones, around nine tenths seen once. Sequenced input: peripheral blood. These TCRs come from a man between 65 and 85 years old with active COVID-19.

The chain employs TRBV28 and TRBJ1-6; D is undetermined. CDR1 is MDHEN, CDR2 SYDVKM, per germline. CDR3 length equals 15 residues. V was trimmed by 5 bases and J by 3 bases, leaving 11 bases between them. CDR3 DNA sequence: TGTGCCAGCAGTGCCAGTTCCTTCTATAATTCACCCCTCCACTTT. Protein product: CASSASSFYNSPLHF.

The genes are TRBV10-3 and TRBJ2-2; tentatively, D is TRBD1 (6 bases). The CDR3 loop spans 12 amino acids. Germline V gene sequence: CDR1 ENHRY, CDR2 SYGVKD. With 10 bases removed from V and 5 bases from J, the gap between germline ends came to 11 bases. The CDR3 nucleotides read TGTGCCACGGGTAGGGGGACCGGGGAGCTGTTTTTT. As protein: CATGRGTGELFF.

The chain carries TRBV25-1 and TRBJ2-7, with TRBD1 matching over 9 bases. The V gene's germline CDR1 is MGHDK and CDR2 SYGVNS. CDR3 size: 16 residues. The trim removed 1 base at V and 2 bases at J, leaving 6 bases unmatched. CDR3 nucleotide sequence: TGTGCCAGCAGTGAATTTCGGGGACAGGGCCCCTACGAGCAGTACTTC. Protein sequence: CASSEFRGQGPYEQYF.

The chain is built from TRBV6-6 and TRBJ2-7; 9 bases fit TRBD2. Germline lookup yields CDR1 MNHNY and CDR2 SVGAGI (reference sequence). The CDR3 is 15 amino acids. Losses at the gene ends were 5 bases for V and 6 bases for J; bases not matched to a gene: 11. CDR3 bases: TGTGCCAGCAGTCCGATAGCGGGAGCCTCCCTCGAGCAGTACTTC. Protein: CASSPIAGASLEQYF.

The chain combines TRBV18 with TRBJ2-7; D call uncertain. CDR3 length: 14 amino acids. Deletions cut 6 bases from V and 6 bases from J, with 18 bases between. The V gene's germline CDR1 is KGHSH and CDR2 LQKENI. CDR3 nucleotides: TGTGCCAGCTCCCCCGGAGAGAGATCGAGCGAGCAGTACTTC. The encoded protein is CASSPGERSSEQYF.

V usage is TRBV2 and J usage is TRBJ2-7; 9 bases line up with TRBD1. Germline CDR1 reads SNHLY; CDR2 reads FYNNEI. The V gene end was trimmed by 6 bases and the J gene end by 0 bases; junction bases not matched to a gene: 3. The CDR3 totals 14 residues. Here the CDR3 reads CASRWDRASYEQYF. As DNA, the CDR3 is TGTGCCAGCAGATGGGACAGGGCCTCCTACGAGCAGTACTTC.

The chain links TRBV29-1 to TRBJ2-3; 10 bases agree with TRBD2. The CDR3 length is 14 residues. Germline V lookup: CDR1 SQVTM, CDR2 ANQGSEA. The J segment lost 5 bases and the V segment lost 5 bases, leaving 7 bases of the junction unmatched. DNA of the CDR3: TGCAGCGTTCAGCTCCTAGCGGGAGAAGATACGCAGTATTTT. It is translated as CSVQLLAGEDTQYF.

The chain has TRBV6-4 and TRBJ2-1, with TRBD2 matching 8 bases. The CDR3 is 15 amino acids. V was clipped by 2 bases and J by 5 bases; unmatched bases: 5. Germline V gene lookup returns CDR1 MRHNA and CDR2 SNTAGT. The CDR3 loop is CASSDGSGGDNEQFF. The CDR3 nucleotides are TGTGCCAGCAGTGACGGGTCGGGGGGGGACAATGAGCAGTTCTTC.

The CDR3 reads CSVKDRADGTEAFF. The CDR3 DNA reads as TGCAGCGTTAAGGACAGGGCGGATGGCACTGAAGCTTTCTTT. The chain uses TRBV29-1 and TRBJ1-1; TRBD1 matches 8 bases. This CDR3 has 14 amino acids. Germline CDR1 and CDR2: SQVTM and ANQGSEA. The ends lost 5 bases at V and 4 bases at J; junction bases unmatched: 9.

This chain uses TRBV29-1 with TRBJ2-2; perhaps TRBD2 as D (5 bases). CDR1 is SQVTM and CDR2 is ANQGSEA in the germline V gene. V dropped 4 bases and J dropped 5 bases, with 14 bases sitting between them. This CDR3 has 14 amino acids. This CDR3 reads CSVGTGKATGELFF. In DNA, the CDR3 is TGCAGCGTTGGTACGGGAAAGGCAACCGGGGAGCTGTTTTTT.

The V gene is TRBV28, the J gene TRBJ1-1; no clear D gene. V was cut by 7 bases and J by 1 base, with 16 bases left in between. Germline loops: CDR1 MDHEN, CDR2 SYDVKM. There are 15 residues in the CDR3. The CDR3 sequence is CASTEEGRRNTEAFF. The DNA of the CDR3 is TGTGCCAGCACCGAAGAGGGCAGGAGGAACACTGAAGCTTTCTTT.

This clone was detected once. CDR3: CASRRLAGGERGDNEQFF. The CDR3 DNA reads as TGTGCCAGCCGCCGACTAGCGGGAGGGGAACGGGGGGACAATGAGCAGTTCTTC. The chain is built from TRBV5-6 and TRBJ2-1; TRBD2 agrees at 14 bases. The length of the CDR3 is 18 residues. The germline V gene encodes CDR1 SGHDT and CDR2 YYEEEE. With V trimmed by 7 bases and J by 5 bases, 14 bases remained unmatched. The whole variable domain, filled in from reference TRBV5-6 and TRBJ2-1, reads DAGVTQSPTHLIKTRGQQVTLRCSPKSGHDTVSWYQQALGQGPQFIFQYYEEEERQRGNFPDRFSGHQFPNYSSELNVNALLLGDSALYLCASRRLAGGERGDNEQFFGPGTRLTVL.

The rearrangement links TRBV18 to TRBJ1-3; a weak D match, TRBD1 (6 bases). Per the germline V gene, CDR1 is KGHSH and CDR2 is LQKENI. The CDR3 has 16 amino acids. The ends were cut back, 3 bases at V and 3 bases at J, with 15 bases in the middle. The CDR3 spells CASSPEAAGVGNTIYF. CDR3 DNA sequence: TGTGCCAGCTCACCCGAGGCCGCAGGGGTTGGAAACACCATATATTTT.

The J gene is TRBJ1-3, the V gene TRBV5-6; a weak D match, TRBD1 (5 bases). The CDR3 consists of 13 residues. V lost 2 bases, J lost 9 bases, and 12 bases lay in between. CDR1 SGHDT and CDR2 YYEEEE come from the germline V gene. The CDR3 spells CASSFRAVGTIYF. Written as DNA, the CDR3 is TGTGCCAGCAGCTTCAGGGCGGTCGGCACCATATATTTT.

V usage is TRBV6-2 or TRBV6-3 and J usage is TRBJ2-2, with TRBD2 identical over 8 bases. V shed 0 bases and J 7 bases; nucleotides not matched to a gene: 13. CDR1 and CDR2 (germline): MNHEY, SVGEGT. CDR3 length equals 18 residues. The CDR3 region is CASSYSRGARREVGELFF. The CDR3 bases are TGTGCCAGCAGTTACTCGAGAGGTGCGAGGCGGGAGGTCGGGGAGCTGTTTTTT.

The chain is built from TRBV4-2 and TRBJ2-7; tentative D call: TRBD1 (6 bases). Germline CDR1 reads LGHNA; CDR2 reads YNFKEQ. The CDR3 loop spans 15 amino acids. The V end lost 4 bases, the J end lost 3 bases, and 16 bases lay between the germline ends. DNA for the CDR3: TGTGCCAGCAGCCCGCACAGGGAAAATTACTACGAGCAGTACTTC. Translation: CASSPHRENYYEQYF.

The chain joins TRBV2 to TRBJ1-2, with TRBD1 as a possible D gene (5 bases). The CDR3 extends over 12 amino acids. CDR1 is SNHLY and CDR2 is FYNNEI in the germline V gene. The ends were cut back, 6 bases at V and 1 base at J, with 6 bases in the middle. The CDR3 nucleotides are TGTGCCAGCAGGACAGATAACTATGGCTACACCTTC. Protein: CASRTDNYGYTF.

J is TRBJ1-6 and V is TRBV5-4, with D possibly matching TRBD1 (5 bases). Trimming took off 2 bases at V and 13 bases at J, with 13 bases between the two ends. The CDR3 contains 13 residues. Germline CDR1 reads SGHNT; CDR2 reads YYREEE (reference sequence). This CDR3 reads CASSFQGEVPLHF. DNA for the CDR3: TGTGCCAGCAGCTTTCAGGGTGAGGTTCCCCTCCACTTT.